Presented here are 22 T cell receptor beta chains from one specimen sequenced in a study of cytotoxic CD8 clonotypes in ibrutinib-treated CLL. Produced via immunoSEQ multiplex PCR; TCRdb's table is partial and in-frame only. The data show about 32,000 clones, about two thirds seen once. Sequenced here: PBMCs, sampled at disease progression, from a patient treated with ibrutinib. Every receptor here comes from a human donor with chronic lymphocytic leukemia.

J is TRBJ2-1 and V is TRBV6-1; no reliable D call. V shed 1 base and J shed 6 bases, with 7 bases lying between them. The CDR3 sequence is 13 residues long. Germline CDR1 is MNHNS and CDR2 is SASEGT. CDR3 sequence reads: CASSEVTVNEQFF. CDR3 coding DNA: TGTGCCAGCAGTGAAGTCACGGTCAATGAGCAGTTCTTC.

The count of this clone is one. This chain links TRBV9 with TRBJ2-1; 8 bases line up with TRBD2. CDR3 length equals 17 residues. Germline CDR1 and CDR2: SGDLS and YYNGEE. The J segment lost 4 bases and the V segment lost 0 bases, leaving 9 bases of the junction unmatched. CDR3 protein: CASSVELAGRPYNEQFF. Here the CDR3 DNA reads TGTGCCAGCAGCGTAGAATTAGCGGGGCGCCCTTACAATGAGCAGTTCTTC.

There are a few counts of this clone. The chain is built from TRBV29-1 and TRBJ1-2, with a weak D call TRBD1 (5 bases). V was pared by 0 bases and J by 4 bases, with 12 bases between. The CDR3 is made up of 14 amino acids. Germline CDR1 and CDR2: SQVTM and ANQGSEA. The CDR3 spells CSVEDPQALYGYTF. In DNA form, the CDR3 reads TGCAGCGTTGAAGACCCACAGGCGCTCTATGGCTACACCTTC.

This chain joins TRBV6-1 and TRBJ1-4, with D perhaps TRBD1 (6 bases). From germline, CDR1 is MNHNS and CDR2 SASEGT. V lost 6 bases, J lost 0 bases, and 11 bases lay in between. The CDR3 loop spans 15 amino acids. The CDR3 sequence: CASRYGQTTNEKLFF. CDR3 coding DNA: TGTGCCAGCAGATACGGACAGACAACTAATGAAAAACTGTTTTTT.

This chain connects TRBV5-1 to TRBJ1-2; 9 bases line up with TRBD1. The CDR3 spans 14 residues. V was clipped by 1 base and J by 3 bases; unmatched bases: 1. Per germline, CDR1 SGHRS and CDR2 YFSETQ. CDR3 DNA sequence: TGCGCCAGCAGCTTGACAGGGGGCTACTATGGCTACACCTTC. Protein product: CASSLTGGYYGYTF.

The rearrangement uses TRBV5-5 and TRBJ2-1, with 11 bases fitting TRBD1. CDR1 and CDR2 from the germline V gene are SGHKS and YYEKEE (reference sequence). This CDR3 comprises 15 residues. After removal of 4 bases from V and 3 bases from J, the junction contained 3 bases not matched to a gene. As DNA, the CDR3 is TGTGCCAGCAGCCGGGACAGGGGGGACTACAATGAGCAGTTCTTC. Amino acid sequence: CASSRDRGDYNEQFF. The complete variable domain, with remaining parts taken from reference TRBV5-5 and TRBJ2-1, reads DAGVTQSPTHLIKTRGQQVTLRCSPISGHKSVSWYQQVLGQGPQFIFQYYEKEERGRGNFPDRFSARQFPNYSSELNVNALLLGDSALYLCASSRDRGDYNEQFFGPGTRLTVL.

Only a few counts were recorded for this clone. The chain employs TRBV15 and TRBJ2-5; D is undetermined. The CDR3 is made up of 15 amino acids. Germline loops: CDR1 LNHNV, CDR2 YYDKDF (reference sequence). The ends were cut back, 5 bases at V and 1 base at J, with 14 bases in the middle. The CDR3: CATSQNPRSQETQYF. CDR3 sequence (DNA): TGTGCCACCAGCCAAAACCCCAGGTCCCAAGAGACCCAGTACTTC.

This chain uses TRBV7-9 with TRBJ2-4; a weak D match, TRBD2 (6 bases). Trimming cost V 5 bases and J 1 base, with 12 bases left between them. Germline values: CDR1 SEHNR, CDR2 FQNEAQ (reference sequence). This CDR3 region has 15 residues. DNA of the CDR3: TGTGCCAGCAGCCACCGGGACTTGGCCAAAAACATTCAGTACTTC. This codes for CASSHRDLAKNIQYF.

The chain employs TRBV25-1 and TRBJ2-5; possibly TRBD1 or TRBD2 for D (7 bases each). V was shortened by 6 bases and J by 5 bases, with 19 bases between the two germline ends. Looked up from germline, CDR1 is MGHDK and CDR2 is SYGVNS. The CDR3 loop spans 15 amino acids. The CDR3, as DNA: TGTGCCAGCAGCTTAGAGGCAGGGGGAGGGGAGACCCAGTACTTC. It is translated as CASSLEAGGGETQYF.

The CDR3 region is CASSYSHGAGEKLFF. DNA for the CDR3: TGTGCCAGCAGTTACTCGCATGGAGCCGGTGAAAAACTGTTTTTT. The chain combines TRBV6-5 with TRBJ1-4, with D uncertain. Germline values: CDR1 MNHEY, CDR2 SVGAGI. Trimming shortened V by 0 bases and J by 7 bases, and 12 bases separated the two germline ends. This CDR3 region has 15 residues.

CDR3 DNA: TGTGCCAGCATTCGCAGTCGGAACACCGGGGAGCTGTTTTTT. This sequence encodes CASIRSRNTGELFF. The chain links TRBV6-1 to TRBJ2-2; D remains ambiguous. From germline, CDR1 is MNHNS and CDR2 SASEGT. The CDR3 has 14 residues. V lost 7 bases, J lost 1 base, and 10 bases lay in between.

The chain joins TRBV5-1 to TRBJ2-2, with D possibly matching TRBD1 (5 bases). Germline CDR1 reads SGHRS; CDR2 reads YFSETQ. Trimming cost V 3 bases and J 5 bases, with 8 bases left between them. The CDR3 length is 13 residues. The CDR3 bases are TGCGCCAGCAGCTCGACAGTGACCGGGGAGCTGTTTTTT. It translates to CASSSTVTGELFF.

This chain links TRBV19 with TRBJ1-5, with 9 bases matching TRBD1. CDR1 and CDR2 from the germline V gene are LNHDA and SQIVND (reference sequence). This CDR3 contains 14 residues. V lost 8 bases, J lost 4 bases, and 6 bases stayed unmatched. CDR3 sequence reads: CASWAGTGNQPQHF. The CDR3 coding sequence is TGTGCCAGTTGGGCCGGGACAGGGAATCAGCCCCAGCATTTT.

The chain employs TRBV2 and TRBJ1-1; D gene unclear. The CDR3 is 15 residues long. The germline V gene encodes CDR1 SNHLY and CDR2 FYNNEI. V gave up 4 bases and J gave up 0 bases, with 12 bases separating them. DNA for the CDR3: TGTGCCAGCAGTGTGCGGGCGGGGATGAACACTGAAGCTTTCTTT. Encoded protein: CASSVRAGMNTEAFF. Filled out from reference TRBV2 and TRBJ1-1, the complete variable domain reads EPEVTQTPSHQVTQMGQEVILRCVPISNHLYFYWYRQILGQKVEFLVSFYNNEISEKSEIFDDQFSVERPDGSNFTLKIRSTKLEDSAMYFCASSVRAGMNTEAFFGQGTRLTVV.

The gene calls are TRBV27 and TRBJ1-3; the D gene is possibly TRBD1 (5 bases). CDR3 length: 14 amino acids. Germline V gives CDR1 MNHEY, CDR2 SMNVEV (reference sequence). V dropped 2 bases and J dropped 4 bases, with 9 bases sitting between them. The CDR3 protein is CASSLNPGGNTIYF. CDR3 coding DNA: TGTGCCAGCAGTTTAAATCCAGGGGGAAACACCATATATTTT.

This clone has just a few counts. CDR3 sequence: CASSLAGAGTEAFF. CDR3 in DNA: TGCGCCAGCAGCTTGGCGGGGGCCGGGACTGAAGCTTTCTTT. The chain employs TRBV5-1 and TRBJ1-1, with D possibly being TRBD1 (6 bases). The CDR3 runs to 14 residues. V lost 0 bases, J lost 5 bases, and 11 bases lay in between. Germline CDR1 reads SGHRS; CDR2 reads YFSETQ.

By share, this clone counts as medium-sized (0.01 to 0.1%). The V gene is TRBV6-5, the J gene TRBJ2-2; D call uncertain. CDR3 size: 14 residues. With 3 bases removed from V and 5 bases from J, the gap between germline ends came to 10 bases. The germline V gene encodes CDR1 MNHEY and CDR2 SVGAGI. CDR3 region: CASSYAGETGELFF. The DNA of the CDR3 is TGTGCCAGCAGTTATGCTGGGGAAACCGGGGAGCTGTTTTTT.

This rearrangement joins TRBV6-5 to TRBJ2-3; possibly TRBD1 or TRBD2 for D (7 bases each). The V gene lost 6 bases and the J gene lost 4 bases, with 14 bases spanning the gap. CDR3 length equals 14 residues. The germline gives CDR1 MNHEY, CDR2 SVGAGI. The CDR3 nucleotides are TGTGCCAGCAGGGCAGGGAGGGGGCCAGATACGCAGTATTTT. Translating it yields CASRAGRGPDTQYF.

This rearrangement joins TRBV4-1 to TRBJ2-7, with TRBD1 matching over 9 bases. This CDR3 is 15 amino acids long. Unmatched junction bases numbered 10, after V lost 5 bases and J lost 5 bases. Germline-derived CDR1 and CDR2 are MGHRA and YSYEKL. The CDR3 region is CASSRTGQGVNEQYF. DNA for the CDR3: TGCGCCAGCAGCAGAACGGGACAGGGTGTTAACGAGCAGTACTTC.

V and J are TRBV6-1 and TRBJ1-5; 9 bases match TRBD1. Trimming took 8 bases from V and 4 from J; bases not matched to a gene: 6. CDR1 is MNHNS and CDR2 is SASEGT in the germline V gene. The CDR3 is made up of 14 amino acids. This chain's CDR3 is CASETGGKNQPQHF. CDR3 bases: TGTGCCAGCGAGACAGGGGGTAAGAATCAGCCCCAGCATTTT.

V and J are TRBV19 and TRBJ1-1, with TRBD1 matching over 10 bases. With 10 bases clipped from V and 1 base from J, the junction kept 6 bases outside the gene matches. CDR3 length equals 14 residues. Germline CDR1 is LNHDA and CDR2 is SQIVND (reference sequence). This CDR3 reads CATTDRGTNTEAFF. In DNA, the CDR3 is TGTGCCACTACGGACAGGGGGACGAACACTGAAGCTTTCTTT.

V and J are TRBV11-2 and TRBJ2-7; D is unclear. The CDR3 has 14 amino acids. CDR1 SGHAT and CDR2 FQNNGV come from the germline V gene. Trimming removed 1 base at V and 5 bases at J, with 12 bases between. The CDR3 DNA reads TGTGCCAGCAGCTTAGGAGTCCGAAGTCACGAGCAGTACTTC. This sequence encodes CASSLGVRSHEQYF.